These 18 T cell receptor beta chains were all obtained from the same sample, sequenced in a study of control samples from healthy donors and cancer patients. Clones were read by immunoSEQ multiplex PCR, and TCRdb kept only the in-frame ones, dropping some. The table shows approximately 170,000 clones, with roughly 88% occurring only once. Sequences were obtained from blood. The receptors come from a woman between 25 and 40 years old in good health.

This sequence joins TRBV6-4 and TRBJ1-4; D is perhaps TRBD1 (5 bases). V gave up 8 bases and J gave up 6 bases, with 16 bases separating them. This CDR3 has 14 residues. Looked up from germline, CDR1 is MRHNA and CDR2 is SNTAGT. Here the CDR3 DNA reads TGTGCCAGCGTTGGGGGTGGTTTCGATGAAAAACTGTTTTTT. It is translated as CASVGGGFDEKLFF.

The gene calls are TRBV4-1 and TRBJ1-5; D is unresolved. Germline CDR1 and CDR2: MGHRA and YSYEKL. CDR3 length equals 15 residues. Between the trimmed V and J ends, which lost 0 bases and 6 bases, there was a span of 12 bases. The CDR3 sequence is CASSQDLGLRQPQHF. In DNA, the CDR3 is TGCGCCAGCAGCCAAGATCTCGGATTACGTCAGCCCCAGCATTTT.

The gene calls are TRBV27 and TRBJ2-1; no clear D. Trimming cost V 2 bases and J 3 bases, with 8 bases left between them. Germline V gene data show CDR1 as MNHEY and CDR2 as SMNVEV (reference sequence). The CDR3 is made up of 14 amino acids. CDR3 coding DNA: TGTGCCAGCAGTTTAGGGGTTCTCTACAATGAGCAGTTCTTC. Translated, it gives CASSLGVLYNEQFF.

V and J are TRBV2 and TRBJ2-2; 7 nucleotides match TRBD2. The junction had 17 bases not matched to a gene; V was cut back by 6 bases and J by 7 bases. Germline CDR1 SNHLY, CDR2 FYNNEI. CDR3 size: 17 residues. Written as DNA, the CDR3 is TGTGCCAGCAGCGGACCGGAAGGCGGGAGAATCGGCGGGGAGCTGTTTTTT. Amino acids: CASSGPEGGRIGGELFF.

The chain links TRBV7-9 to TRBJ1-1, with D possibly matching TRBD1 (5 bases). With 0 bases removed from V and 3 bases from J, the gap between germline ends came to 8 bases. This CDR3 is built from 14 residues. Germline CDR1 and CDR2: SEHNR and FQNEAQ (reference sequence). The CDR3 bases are TGTGCCAGCAGCTTAGCGGGCAGGGACACTGAAGCTTTCTTT. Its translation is CASSLAGRDTEAFF.

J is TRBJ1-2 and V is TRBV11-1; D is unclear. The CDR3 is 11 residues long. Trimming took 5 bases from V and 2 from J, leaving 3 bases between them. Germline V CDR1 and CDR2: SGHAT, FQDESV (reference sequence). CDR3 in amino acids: CASSQNYGYTF. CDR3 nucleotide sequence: TGTGCCAGCAGCCAAAACTATGGCTACACCTTC.

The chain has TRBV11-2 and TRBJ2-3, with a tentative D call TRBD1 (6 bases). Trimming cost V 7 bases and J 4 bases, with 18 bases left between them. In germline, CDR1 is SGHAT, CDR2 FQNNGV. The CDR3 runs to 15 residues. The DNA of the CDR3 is TGTGCCAGCATCAACGGCCACCCAGGGGCAGATACGCAGTATTTT. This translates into CASINGHPGADTQYF.

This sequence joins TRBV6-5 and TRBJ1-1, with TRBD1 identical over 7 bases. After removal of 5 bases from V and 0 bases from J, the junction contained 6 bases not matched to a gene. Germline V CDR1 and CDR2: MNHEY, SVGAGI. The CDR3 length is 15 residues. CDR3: CASSSRDSMNTEAFF. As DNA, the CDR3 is TGTGCCAGCAGTAGTAGGGACAGTATGAACACTGAAGCTTTCTTT.

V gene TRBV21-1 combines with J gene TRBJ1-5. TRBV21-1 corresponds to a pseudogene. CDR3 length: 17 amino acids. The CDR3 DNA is TGTGCCAGCATCATAAAGGGGGGACGGGGACGGAATCAGCCCCAGCATTTT. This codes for CASIIKGGRGRNQPQHF.

CDR3 DNA: TGTGCCAGCAGTTGGTTACTCGGGACTAGAGGCTACGAGCAGTACTTC. The encoded protein is CASSWLLGTRGYEQYF. The chain joins TRBV28 to TRBJ2-7, with 8 bases aligning to TRBD2. Germline V gene lookup returns CDR1 MDHEN and CDR2 SYDVKM. The CDR3 is 16 amino acids. With 4 bases clipped from V and 3 bases from J, the junction kept 11 bases outside the gene matches.

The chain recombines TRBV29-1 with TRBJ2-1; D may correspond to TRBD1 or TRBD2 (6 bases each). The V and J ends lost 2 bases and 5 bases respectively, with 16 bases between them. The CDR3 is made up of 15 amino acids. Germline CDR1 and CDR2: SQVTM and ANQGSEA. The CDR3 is CSVETGASIDNEQFF. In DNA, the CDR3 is TGCAGCGTTGAAACGGGGGCTTCGATCGACAATGAGCAGTTCTTC.

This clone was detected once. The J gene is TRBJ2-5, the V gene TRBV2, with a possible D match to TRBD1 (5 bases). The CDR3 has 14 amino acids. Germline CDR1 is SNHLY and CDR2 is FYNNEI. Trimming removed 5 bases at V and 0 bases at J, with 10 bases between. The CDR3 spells CASSRDRNQETQYF. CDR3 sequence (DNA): TGTGCCAGCAGTCGCGACAGAAACCAAGAGACCCAGTACTTC.

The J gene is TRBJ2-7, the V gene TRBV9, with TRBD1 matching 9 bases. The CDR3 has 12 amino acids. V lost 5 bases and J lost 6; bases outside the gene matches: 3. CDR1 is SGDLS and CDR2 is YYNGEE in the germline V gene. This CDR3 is CASRTGGGEQYV. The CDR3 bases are TGTGCCAGCAGAACAGGGGGCGGCGAGCAGTACGTC.

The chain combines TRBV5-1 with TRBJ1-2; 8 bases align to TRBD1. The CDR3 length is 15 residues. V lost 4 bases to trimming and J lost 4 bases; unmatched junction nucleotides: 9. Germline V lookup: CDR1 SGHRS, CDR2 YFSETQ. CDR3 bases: TGCGCCAGCAGCCCAAGACAGGGGAACCCCTATGGCTACACCTTC. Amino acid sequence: CASSPRQGNPYGYTF. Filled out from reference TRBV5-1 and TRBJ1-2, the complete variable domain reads KAGVTQTPRYLIKTRGQQVTLSCSPISGHRSVSWYQQTPGQGLQFLFEYFSETQRNKGNFPGRFSGRQFSNSRSEMNVSTLELGDSALYLCASSPRQGNPYGYTFGSGTRLTVV.

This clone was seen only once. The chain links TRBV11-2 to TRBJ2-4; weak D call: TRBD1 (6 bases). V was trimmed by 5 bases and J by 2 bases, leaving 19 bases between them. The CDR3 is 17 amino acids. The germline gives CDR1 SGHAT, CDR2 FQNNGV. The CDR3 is CASSPGRGGITKNIQYF. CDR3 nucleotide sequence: TGTGCCAGCAGCCCGGGCAGGGGCGGAATAACCAAAAACATTCAGTACTTC.

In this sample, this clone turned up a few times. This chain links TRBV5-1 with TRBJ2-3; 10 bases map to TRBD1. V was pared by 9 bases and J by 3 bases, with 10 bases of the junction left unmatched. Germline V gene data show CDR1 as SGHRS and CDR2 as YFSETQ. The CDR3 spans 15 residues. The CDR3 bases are TGCGCCACCCACCCCGGGACAGGGGTGACAGATACGCAGTATTTT. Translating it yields CATHPGTGVTDTQYF.

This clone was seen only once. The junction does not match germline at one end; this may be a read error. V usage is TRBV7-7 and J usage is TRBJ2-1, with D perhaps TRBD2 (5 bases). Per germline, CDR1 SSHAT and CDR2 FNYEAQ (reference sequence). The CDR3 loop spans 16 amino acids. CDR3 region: CASSLAYAVSYNEQFF. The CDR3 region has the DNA TGTGCTAGCAGCTTAGCGTATGCGGTCTCCTACAATGAGCAGTTCTTC.

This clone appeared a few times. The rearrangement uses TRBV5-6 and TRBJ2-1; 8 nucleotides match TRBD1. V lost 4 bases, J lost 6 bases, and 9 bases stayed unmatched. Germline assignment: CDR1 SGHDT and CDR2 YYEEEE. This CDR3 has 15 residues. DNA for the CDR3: TGTGCCAGCAGCCTCGACCAGGGGGCTCTCAATGAGCAGTTCTTC. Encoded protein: CASSLDQGALNEQFF.